The present entry profiles one T cell receptor beta chain with its context. The antigen is not known. This record comes from a study of Ad26.COV2.S vaccination and SARS-CoV-2 variants. Study-wide findings and caveats: Non-spike TCR breadth showed similarity between vaccine and placebo recipients.

With 4 bases removed from V and 3 bases from J, the gap between germline ends came to 15 bases. The CDR3 is 15 amino acids. Germline assignment: CDR1 SGHNT and CDR2 YYREEE (reference sequence). The table came from immunoSEQ multiplex PCR; TCRdb's copy has only in-frame clones and leaves some out. The sample includes over 100,000 clones, about 78% of them seen just once. The rearrangement joins TRBV5-4 to TRBJ2-3; TRBD2 is a possible D gene (5 bases). The sequencing used peripheral blood, collected after recovery from COVID-19. The receptor was isolated from a human donor who had recovered from COVID-19. The CDR3 sequence: CASSPSPTGTDTQYF. CDR3 nucleotide sequence: TGTGCCAGCAGCCCTTCACCCACGGGGACAGATACGCAGTATTTT.